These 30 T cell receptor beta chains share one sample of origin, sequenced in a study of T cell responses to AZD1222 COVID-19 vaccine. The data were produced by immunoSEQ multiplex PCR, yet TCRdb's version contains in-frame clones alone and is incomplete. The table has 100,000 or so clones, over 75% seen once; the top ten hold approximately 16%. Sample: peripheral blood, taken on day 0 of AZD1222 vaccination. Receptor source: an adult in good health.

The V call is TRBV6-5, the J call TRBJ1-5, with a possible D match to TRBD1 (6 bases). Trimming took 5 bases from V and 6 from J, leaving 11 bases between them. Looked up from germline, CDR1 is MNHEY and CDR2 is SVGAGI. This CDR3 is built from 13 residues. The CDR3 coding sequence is TGTGCCAGCAGTAATGGACAGTTTCAGCCCCAGCATTTT. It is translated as CASSNGQFQPQHF.

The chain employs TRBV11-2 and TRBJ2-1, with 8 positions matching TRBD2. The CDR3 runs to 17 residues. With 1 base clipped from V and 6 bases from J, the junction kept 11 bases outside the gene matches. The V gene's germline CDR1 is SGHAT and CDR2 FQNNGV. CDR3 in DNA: TGTGCCAGCAGCTTAGGGGGACCGGGACTAGTATCCAATGAGCAGTTCTTC. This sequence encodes CASSLGGPGLVSNEQFF.

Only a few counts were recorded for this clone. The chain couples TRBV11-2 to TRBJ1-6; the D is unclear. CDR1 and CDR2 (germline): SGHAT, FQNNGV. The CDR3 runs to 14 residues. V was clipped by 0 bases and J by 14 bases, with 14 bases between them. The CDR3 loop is CASSLERVVRTLHF. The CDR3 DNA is TGTGCCAGCAGCTTAGAAAGGGTGGTCCGGACCCTCCACTTT.

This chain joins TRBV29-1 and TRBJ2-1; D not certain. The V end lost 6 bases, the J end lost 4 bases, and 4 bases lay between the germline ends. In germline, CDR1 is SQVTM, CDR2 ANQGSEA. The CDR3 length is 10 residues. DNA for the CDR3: TGCAGCGTGGGTTACAATGAGCAGTTCTTC. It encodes CSVGYNEQFF.

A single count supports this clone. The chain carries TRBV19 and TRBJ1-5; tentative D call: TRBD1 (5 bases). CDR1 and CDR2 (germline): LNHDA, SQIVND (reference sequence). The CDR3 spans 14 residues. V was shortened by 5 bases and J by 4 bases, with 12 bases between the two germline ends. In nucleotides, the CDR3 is TGTGCCAGTAGTTTCTGGGGACGAAATCAGCCCCAGCATTTT. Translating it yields CASSFWGRNQPQHF.

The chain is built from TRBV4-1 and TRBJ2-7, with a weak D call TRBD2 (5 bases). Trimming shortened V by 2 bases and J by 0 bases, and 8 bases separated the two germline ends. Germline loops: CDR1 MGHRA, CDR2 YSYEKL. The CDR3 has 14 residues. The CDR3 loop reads CASSQTGNSYEQYF. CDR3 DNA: TGCGCCAGCAGCCAAACCGGGAACTCCTACGAGCAGTACTTC.

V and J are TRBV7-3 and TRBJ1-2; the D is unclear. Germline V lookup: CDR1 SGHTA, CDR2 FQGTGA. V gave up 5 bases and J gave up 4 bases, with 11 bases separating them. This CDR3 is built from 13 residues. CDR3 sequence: CASSVGSGYGYTF. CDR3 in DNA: TGTGCCAGCAGCGTGGGCTCGGGCTATGGCTACACCTTC. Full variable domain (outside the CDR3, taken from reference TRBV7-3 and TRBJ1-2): GAGVSQTPSNKVTEKGKYVELRCDPISGHTALYWYRQSLGQGPEFLIYFQGTGAADDSGLPNDRFFAVRPEGSVSTLKIQRTERGDSAVYLCASSVGSGYGYTFGSGTRLTVV.

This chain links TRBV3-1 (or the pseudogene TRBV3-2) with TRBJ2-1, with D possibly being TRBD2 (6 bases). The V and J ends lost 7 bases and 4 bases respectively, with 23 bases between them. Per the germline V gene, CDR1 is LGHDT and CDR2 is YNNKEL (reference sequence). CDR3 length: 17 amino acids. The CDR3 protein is CASNTPIWDCNYNEQFF. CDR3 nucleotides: TGTGCCAGCAATACCCCAATCTGGGACTGCAATTACAATGAGCAGTTCTTC.

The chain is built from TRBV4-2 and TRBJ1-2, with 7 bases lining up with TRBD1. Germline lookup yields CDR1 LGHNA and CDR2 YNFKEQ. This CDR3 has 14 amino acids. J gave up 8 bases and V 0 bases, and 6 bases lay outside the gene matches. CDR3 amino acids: CASSQEVTGEGYTF. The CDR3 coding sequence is TGTGCCAGCAGCCAAGAGGTAACAGGGGAAGGCTACACCTTC.

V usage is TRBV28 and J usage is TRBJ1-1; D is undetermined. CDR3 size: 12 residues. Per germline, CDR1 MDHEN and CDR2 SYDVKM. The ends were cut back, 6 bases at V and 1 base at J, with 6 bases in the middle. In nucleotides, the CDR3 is TGTGCCAGCAGGGGATCGAACACTGAAGCTTTCTTT. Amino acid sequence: CASRGSNTEAFF. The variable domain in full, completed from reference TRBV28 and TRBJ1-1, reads DVKVTQSSRYLVKRTGEKVFLECVQDMDHENMFWYRQDPGLGLRLIYFSYDVKMKEKGDIPEGYSVSREKKERFSLILESASTNQTSMYLCASRGSNTEAFFGQGTRLTVV.

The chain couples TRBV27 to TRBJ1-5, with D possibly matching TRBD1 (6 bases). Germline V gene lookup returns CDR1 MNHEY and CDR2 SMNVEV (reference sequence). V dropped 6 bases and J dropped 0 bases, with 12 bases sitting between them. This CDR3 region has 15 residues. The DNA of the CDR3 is TGTGCCAGCAGACCCAGGACAGCTAGCAATCAGCCCCAGCATTTT. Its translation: CASRPRTASNQPQHF.

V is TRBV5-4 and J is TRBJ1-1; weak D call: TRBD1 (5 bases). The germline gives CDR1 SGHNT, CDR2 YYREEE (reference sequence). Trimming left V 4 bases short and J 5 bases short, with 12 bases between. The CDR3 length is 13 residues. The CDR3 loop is CASSPGRETEAFF. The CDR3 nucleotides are TGTGCCAGCAGCCCGGGACGGGAGACTGAAGCTTTCTTT.

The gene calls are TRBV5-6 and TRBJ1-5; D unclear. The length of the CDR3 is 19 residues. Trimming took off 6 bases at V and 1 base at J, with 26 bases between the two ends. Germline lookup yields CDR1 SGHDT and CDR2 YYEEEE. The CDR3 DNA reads TGTGCCAGCAACAGTTGGGCCGCCGTGGGAGGTTCAAGCAATCAGCCCCAGCATTTT. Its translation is CASNSWAAVGGSSNQPQHF.

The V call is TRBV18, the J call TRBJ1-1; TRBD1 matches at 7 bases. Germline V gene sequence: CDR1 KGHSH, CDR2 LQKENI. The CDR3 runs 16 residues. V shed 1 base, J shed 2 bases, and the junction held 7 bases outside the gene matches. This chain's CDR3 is CASSPQEGAANTEAFF. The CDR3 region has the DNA TGTGCCAGCTCACCACAGGAGGGGGCCGCAAACACTGAAGCTTTCTTT.

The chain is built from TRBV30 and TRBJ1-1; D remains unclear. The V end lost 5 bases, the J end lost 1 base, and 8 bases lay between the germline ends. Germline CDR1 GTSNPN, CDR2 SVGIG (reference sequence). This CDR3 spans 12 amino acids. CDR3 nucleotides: TGTGCCTGGGGGAGTGGGAACACTGAAGCTTTCTTT. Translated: CAWGSGNTEAFF.

This CDR3 reads CASRTATGPNEKLFF. For the CDR3, the DNA is TGTGCCAGCAGGACCGCGACAGGGCCCAATGAAAAACTGTTTTTT. The V call is TRBV28, the J call TRBJ1-4; 7 positions agree with TRBD1. The CDR3 loop spans 15 amino acids. V shed 6 bases and J 5 bases; nucleotides not matched to a gene: 9. Germline V gene lookup returns CDR1 MDHEN and CDR2 SYDVKM.

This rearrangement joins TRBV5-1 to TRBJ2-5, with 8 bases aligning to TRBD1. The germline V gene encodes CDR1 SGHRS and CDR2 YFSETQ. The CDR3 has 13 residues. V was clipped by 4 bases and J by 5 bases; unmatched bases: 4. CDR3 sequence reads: CASSGQGMETQYF. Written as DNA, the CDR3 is TGCGCCAGCAGCGGACAGGGTATGGAGACCCAGTACTTC.

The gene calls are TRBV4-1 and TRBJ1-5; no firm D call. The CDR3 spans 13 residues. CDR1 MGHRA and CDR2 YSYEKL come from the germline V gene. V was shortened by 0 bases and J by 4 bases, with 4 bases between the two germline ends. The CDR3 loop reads CASSQDGNQPQHF. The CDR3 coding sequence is TGCGCCAGCAGCCAAGATGGGAATCAGCCCCAGCATTTT.

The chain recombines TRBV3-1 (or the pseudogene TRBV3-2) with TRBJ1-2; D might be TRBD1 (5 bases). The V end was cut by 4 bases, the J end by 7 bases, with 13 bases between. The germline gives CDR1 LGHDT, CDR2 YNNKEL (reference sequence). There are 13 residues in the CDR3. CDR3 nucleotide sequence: TGTGCCAGCAGCCCCTGGGGGGGAAGTGGCTACACCTTC. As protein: CASSPWGGSGYTF.

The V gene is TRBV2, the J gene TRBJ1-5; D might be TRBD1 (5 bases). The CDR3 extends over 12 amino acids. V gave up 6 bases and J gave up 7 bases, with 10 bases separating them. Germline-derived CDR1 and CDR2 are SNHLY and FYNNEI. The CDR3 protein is CASRGEGQPQHF. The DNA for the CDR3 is TGTGCCAGCAGGGGGGAGGGACAGCCCCAGCATTTT.

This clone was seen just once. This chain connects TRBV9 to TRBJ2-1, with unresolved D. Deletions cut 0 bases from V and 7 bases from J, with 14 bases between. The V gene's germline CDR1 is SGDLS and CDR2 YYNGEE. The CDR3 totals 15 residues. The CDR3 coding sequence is TGTGCCAGCAGCGTAGAAACGGCTCCTCAAAATGAGCAGTTCTTC. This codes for CASSVETAPQNEQFF.

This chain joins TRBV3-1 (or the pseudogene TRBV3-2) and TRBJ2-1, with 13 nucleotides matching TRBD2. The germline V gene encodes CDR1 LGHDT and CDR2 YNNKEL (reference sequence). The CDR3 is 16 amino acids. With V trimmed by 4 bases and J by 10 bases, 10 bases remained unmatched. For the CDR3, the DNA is TGTGCCAGCAGCCCCCTCCGGACTAGCGGGAGTGGGGAGCAGTTCTTC. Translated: CASSPLRTSGSGEQFF.

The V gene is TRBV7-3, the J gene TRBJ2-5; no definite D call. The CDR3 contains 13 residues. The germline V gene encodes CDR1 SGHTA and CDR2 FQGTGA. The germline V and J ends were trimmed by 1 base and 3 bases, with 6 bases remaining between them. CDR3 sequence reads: CASSLNVEETQYF. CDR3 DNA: TGTGCCAGCAGCTTAAACGTAGAAGAGACCCAGTACTTC.

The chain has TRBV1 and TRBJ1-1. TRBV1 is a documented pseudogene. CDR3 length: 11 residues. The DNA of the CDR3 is TGCACCAGCAGCCAAACGACCCCGGCTTTCTTT. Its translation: CTSSQTTPAFF.

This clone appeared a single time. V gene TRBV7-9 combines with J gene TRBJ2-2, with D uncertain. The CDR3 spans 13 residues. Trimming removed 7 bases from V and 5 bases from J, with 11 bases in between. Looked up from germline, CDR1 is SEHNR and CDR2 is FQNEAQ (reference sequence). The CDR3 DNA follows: TGTGCCAGCAATCTTCACGGGACCGGGGAGCTGTTTTTT. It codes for CASNLHGTGELFF.

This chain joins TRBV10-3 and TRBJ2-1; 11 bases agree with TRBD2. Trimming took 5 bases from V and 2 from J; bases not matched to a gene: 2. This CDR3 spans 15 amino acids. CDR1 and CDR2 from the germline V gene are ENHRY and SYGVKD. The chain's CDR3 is CAISTTSGTYNEQFF. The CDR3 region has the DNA TGTGCCATCAGTACGACTAGCGGGACCTACAATGAGCAGTTCTTC.

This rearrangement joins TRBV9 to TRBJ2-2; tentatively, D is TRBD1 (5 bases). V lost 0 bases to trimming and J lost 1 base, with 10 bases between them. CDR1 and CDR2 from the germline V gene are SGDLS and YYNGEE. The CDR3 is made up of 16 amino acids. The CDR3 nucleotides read TGTGCCAGCAGCGTAGCTAGGGGCGGGAACACCGGGGAGCTGTTTTTT. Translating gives CASSVARGGNTGELFF.

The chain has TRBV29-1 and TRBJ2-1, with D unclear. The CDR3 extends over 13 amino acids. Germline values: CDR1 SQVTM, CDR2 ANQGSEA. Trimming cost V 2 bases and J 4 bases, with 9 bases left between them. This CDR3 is CSVEFGSYNEQFF. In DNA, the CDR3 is TGCAGCGTTGAATTCGGATCTTACAATGAGCAGTTCTTC.

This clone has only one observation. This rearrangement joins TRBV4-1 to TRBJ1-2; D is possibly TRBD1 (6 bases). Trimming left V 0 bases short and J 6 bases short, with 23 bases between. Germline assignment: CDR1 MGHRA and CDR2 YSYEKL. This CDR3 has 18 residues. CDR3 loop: CASSQDPPQAAGGDGYTF. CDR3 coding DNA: TGCGCCAGCAGCCAAGATCCCCCGCAGGCGGCGGGGGGCGATGGCTACACCTTC.

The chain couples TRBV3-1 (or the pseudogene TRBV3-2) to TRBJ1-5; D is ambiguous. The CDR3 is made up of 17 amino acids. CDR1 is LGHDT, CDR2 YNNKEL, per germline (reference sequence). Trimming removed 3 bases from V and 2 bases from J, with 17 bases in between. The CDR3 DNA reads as TGTGCCAGCAGCCATCGGGGTTATGGGGATCGCAATCAGCCCCAGCATTTT. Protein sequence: CASSHRGYGDRNQPQHF.